A single sample is the source of the 2 T cell receptor beta chains below, sequenced in a study of graft-versus-host responses after intestinal transplantation. Antigens for these TCRs are unknown. Assay used: immunoSEQ multiplex PCR; TCRdb lists only in-frame clones, some missing. The data hold around 100,000 clones, with roughly 90% observed a single time. The sequenced sample was unstimulated CD4+ T cells sorted from spleen or lymph node cells, obtained before intestinal transplant. Receptors originate from a human donor who received an intestinal transplant.

This clone was seen only once. This rearrangement joins TRBV27 to TRBJ1-2, with D maybe TRBD1 (6 bases). This CDR3 has 14 residues. Germline CDR1 reads MNHEY; CDR2 reads SMNVEV (reference sequence). The V end was cut by 0 bases, the J end by 5 bases, with 10 bases between. For the CDR3, the DNA is TGTGCCAGCAGTTTATCTTGGGACACTTATGGCTACACCTTC. It is translated as CASSLSWDTYGYTF.

This clone has only one observation. This chain connects TRBV28 to TRBJ2-7; 8 nucleotides line up with TRBD2. V was pared by 3 bases and J by 5 bases, with 6 bases of the junction left unmatched. This CDR3 is built from 14 residues. Germline loops: CDR1 MDHEN, CDR2 SYDVKM. CDR3 sequence reads: CASSFRGRRHEQYF. CDR3 coding DNA: TGTGCCAGCAGTTTCCGCGGGAGGAGGCACGAGCAGTACTTC.